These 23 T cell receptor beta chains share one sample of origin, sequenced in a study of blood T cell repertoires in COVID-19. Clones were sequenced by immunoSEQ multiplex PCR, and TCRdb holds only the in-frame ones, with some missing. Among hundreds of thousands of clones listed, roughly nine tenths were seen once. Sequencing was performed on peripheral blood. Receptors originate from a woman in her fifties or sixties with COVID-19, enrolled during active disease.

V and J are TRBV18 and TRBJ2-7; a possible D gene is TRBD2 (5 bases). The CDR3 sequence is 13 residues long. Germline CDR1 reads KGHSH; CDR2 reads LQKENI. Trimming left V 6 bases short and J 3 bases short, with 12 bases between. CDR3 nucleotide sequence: TGTGCCAGCTCTGTGGCAGGAGGCTACGAGCAGTACTTC. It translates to CASSVAGGYEQYF.

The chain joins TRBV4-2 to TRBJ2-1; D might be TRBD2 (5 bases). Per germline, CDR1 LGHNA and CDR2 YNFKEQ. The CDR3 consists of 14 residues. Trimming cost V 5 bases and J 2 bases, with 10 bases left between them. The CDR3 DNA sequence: TGTGCCAGCAGCGAGGCGGGTCCCTACAATGAGCAGTTCTTC. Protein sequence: CASSEAGPYNEQFF.

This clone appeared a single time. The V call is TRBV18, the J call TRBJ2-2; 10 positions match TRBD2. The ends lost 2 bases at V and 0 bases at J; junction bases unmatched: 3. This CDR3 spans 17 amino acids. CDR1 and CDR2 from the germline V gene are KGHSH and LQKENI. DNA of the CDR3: TGTGCCAGCTCACCATGGGGACTAGCGTCGAACACCGGGGAGCTGTTTTTT. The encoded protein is CASSPWGLASNTGELFF.

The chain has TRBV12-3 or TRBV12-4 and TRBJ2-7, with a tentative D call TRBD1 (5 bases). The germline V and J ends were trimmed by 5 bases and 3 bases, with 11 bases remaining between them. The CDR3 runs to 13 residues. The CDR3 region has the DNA TGTGCCAGCAGTAGAGATCAGGGCTACGAGCAGTACTTC. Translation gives CASSRDQGYEQYF.

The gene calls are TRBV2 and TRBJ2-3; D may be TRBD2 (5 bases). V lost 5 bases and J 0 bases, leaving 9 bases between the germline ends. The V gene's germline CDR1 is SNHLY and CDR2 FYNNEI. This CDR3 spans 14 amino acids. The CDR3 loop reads CASSRGPSTDTQYF. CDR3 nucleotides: TGTGCCAGCAGTCGAGGGCCCAGCACAGATACGCAGTATTTT.

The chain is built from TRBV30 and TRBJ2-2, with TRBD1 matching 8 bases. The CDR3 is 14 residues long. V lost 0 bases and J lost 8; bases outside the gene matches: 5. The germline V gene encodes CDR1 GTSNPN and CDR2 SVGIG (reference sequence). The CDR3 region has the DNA TGTGCCTGGAGTGTACTTGACAGGGGTGGGGAGCTGTTTTTT. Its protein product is CAWSVLDRGGELFF.

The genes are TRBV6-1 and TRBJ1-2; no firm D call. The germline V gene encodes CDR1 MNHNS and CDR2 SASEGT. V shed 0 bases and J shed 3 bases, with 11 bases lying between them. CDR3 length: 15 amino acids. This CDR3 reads CASSEAVPRDYGYTF. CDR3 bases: TGTGCCAGCAGTGAAGCGGTCCCGCGCGACTATGGCTACACCTTC.

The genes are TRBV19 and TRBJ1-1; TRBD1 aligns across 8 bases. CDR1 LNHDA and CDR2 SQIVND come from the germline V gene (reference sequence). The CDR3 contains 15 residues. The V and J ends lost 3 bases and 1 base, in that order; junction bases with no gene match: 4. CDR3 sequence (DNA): TGTGCCAGTAGTATCTTCGGGACAGGGAACACTGAAGCTTTCTTT. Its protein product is CASSIFGTGNTEAFF.

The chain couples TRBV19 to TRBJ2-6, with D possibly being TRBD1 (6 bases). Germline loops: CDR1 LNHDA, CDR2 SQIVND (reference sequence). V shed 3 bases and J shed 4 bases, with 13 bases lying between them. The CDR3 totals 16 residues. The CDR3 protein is CASSITGTEGANVLTF. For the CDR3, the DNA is TGTGCCAGTAGTATCACAGGGACGGAAGGGGCCAACGTCCTGACTTTC.

CDR3 coding DNA: TGTGCCAGCAGTGTCAGGGCAAACTCCTATAATTCACCCCTCCACTTT. It translates to CASSVRANSYNSPLHF. The chain is built from TRBV6-1 and TRBJ1-6, with D perhaps matching TRBD1 (5 bases). The CDR3 is 16 amino acids. Trimming pared 4 bases from V and 0 bases from J, leaving 10 bases between. Germline CDR1 MNHNS, CDR2 SASEGT.

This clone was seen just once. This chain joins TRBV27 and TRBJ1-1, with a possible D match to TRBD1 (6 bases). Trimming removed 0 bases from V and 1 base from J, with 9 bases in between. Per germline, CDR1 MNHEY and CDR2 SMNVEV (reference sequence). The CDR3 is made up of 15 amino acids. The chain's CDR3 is CASSLSLGGNTEAFF. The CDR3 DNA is TGTGCCAGCAGTTTATCGTTAGGGGGGAACACTGAAGCTTTCTTT.

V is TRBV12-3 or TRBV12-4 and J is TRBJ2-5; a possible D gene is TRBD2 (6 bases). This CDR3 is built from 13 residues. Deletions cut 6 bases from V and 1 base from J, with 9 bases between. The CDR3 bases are TGTGCCAGCAGGCGGGACTCCCAAGAGACCCAGTACTTC. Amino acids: CASRRDSQETQYF.

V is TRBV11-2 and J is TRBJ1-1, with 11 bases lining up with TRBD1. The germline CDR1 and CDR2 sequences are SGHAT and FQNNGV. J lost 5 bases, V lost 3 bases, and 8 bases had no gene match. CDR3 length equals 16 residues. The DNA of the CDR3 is TGTGCCAGCAGCTTTAGGACAGGGGGCTTGGAGACTGAAGCTTTCTTT. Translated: CASSFRTGGLETEAFF. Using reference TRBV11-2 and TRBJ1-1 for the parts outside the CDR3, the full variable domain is EAGVAQSPRYKIIEKRQSVAFWCNPISGHATLYWYQQILGQGPKLLIQFQNNGVVDDSQLPKDRFSAERLKGVDSTLKIQPAKLEDSAVYLCASSFRTGGLETEAFFGQGTRLTVV.

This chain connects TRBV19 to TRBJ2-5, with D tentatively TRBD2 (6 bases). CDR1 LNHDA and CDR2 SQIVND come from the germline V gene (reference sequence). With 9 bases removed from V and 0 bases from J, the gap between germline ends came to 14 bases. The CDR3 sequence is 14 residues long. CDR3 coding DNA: TGTGCCAGCGGGGGTAGAAGAGACCAAGAGACCCAGTACTTC. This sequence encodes CASGGRRDQETQYF.

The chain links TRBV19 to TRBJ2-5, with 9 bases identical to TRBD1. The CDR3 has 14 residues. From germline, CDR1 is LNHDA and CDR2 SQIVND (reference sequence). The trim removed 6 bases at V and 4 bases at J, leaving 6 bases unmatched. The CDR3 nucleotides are TGTGCCAGTAGGGGTACAGGGGGCGTAGAGACCCAGTACTTC. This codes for CASRGTGGVETQYF.

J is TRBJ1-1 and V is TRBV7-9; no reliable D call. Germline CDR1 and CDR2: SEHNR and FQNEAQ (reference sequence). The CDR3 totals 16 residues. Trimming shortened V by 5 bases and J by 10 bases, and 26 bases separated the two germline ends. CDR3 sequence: CASSPSPAGSTYLAFF. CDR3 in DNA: TGTGCCAGCAGCCCCTCCCCGGCGGGGTCCACCTACTTAGCTTTCTTT.

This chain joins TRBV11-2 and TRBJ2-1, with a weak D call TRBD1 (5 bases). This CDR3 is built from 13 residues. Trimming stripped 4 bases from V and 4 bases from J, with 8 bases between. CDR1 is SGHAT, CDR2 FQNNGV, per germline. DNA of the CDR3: TGTGCCAGCAGCTCCGACAGATACAATGAGCAGTTCTTC. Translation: CASSSDRYNEQFF.

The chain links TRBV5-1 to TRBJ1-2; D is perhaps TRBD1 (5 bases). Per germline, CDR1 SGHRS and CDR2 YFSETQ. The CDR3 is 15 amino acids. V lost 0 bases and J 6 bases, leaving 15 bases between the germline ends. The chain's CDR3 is CASSLGGSRSDGYTF. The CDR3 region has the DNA TGCGCCAGCAGCTTGGGGGGCAGTAGATCCGATGGCTACACCTTC.

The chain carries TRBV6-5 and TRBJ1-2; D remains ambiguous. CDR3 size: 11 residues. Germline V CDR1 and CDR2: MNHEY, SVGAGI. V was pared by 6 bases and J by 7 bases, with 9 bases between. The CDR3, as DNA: TGTGCCAGCAGCGATTCGAGTGGCTACACCTTC. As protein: CASSDSSGYTF.

CDR3 sequence reads: CAWSGRLLTDTQYF. DNA of the CDR3: TGTGCCTGGAGTGGCAGGCTCCTCACAGATACGCAGTATTTT. The rearrangement links TRBV30 to TRBJ2-3, with D uncertain. The germline CDR1 and CDR2 sequences are GTSNPN and SVGIG (reference sequence). With 1 base removed from V and 2 bases from J, the gap between germline ends came to 10 bases. This CDR3 has 14 residues.

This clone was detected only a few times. The CDR3 DNA follows: TGCGCCAGCAGCCAAGGACAGGGAGGAGGCTACACCTTC. Translated, it gives CASSQGQGGGYTF. This chain uses TRBV4-1 with TRBJ1-2; 7 nucleotides align to TRBD1. The V gene's germline CDR1 is MGHRA and CDR2 YSYEKL. Trimming removed 1 base from V and 8 bases from J; junction bases left unmatched: 4. This CDR3 has 13 residues.

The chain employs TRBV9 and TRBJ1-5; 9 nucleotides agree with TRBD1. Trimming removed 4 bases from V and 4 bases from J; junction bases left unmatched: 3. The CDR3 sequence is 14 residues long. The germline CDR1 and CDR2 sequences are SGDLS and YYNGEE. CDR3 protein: CASSYGQGNQPQHF. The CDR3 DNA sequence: TGTGCCAGCAGCTATGGACAGGGGAATCAGCCCCAGCATTTT.

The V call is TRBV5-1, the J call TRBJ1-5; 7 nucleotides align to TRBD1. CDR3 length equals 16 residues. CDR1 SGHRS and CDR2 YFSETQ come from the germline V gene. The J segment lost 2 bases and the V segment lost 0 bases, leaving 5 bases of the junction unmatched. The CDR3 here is CASSLAPRGGNQPQHF. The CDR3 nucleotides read TGCGCCAGCAGCTTGGCCCCCAGGGGGGGCAATCAGCCCCAGCATTTT.